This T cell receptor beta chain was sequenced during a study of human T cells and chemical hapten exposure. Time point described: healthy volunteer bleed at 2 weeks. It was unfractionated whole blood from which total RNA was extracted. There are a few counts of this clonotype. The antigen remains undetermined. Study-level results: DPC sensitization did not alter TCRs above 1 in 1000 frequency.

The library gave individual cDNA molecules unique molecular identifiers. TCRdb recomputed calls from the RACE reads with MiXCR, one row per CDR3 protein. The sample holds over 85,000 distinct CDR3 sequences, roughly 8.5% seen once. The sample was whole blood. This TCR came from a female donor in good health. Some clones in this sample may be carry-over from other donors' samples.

The CDR3 here is CATSAGRGNSGANVLTF. The CDR3 DNA is TGTGCCACCAGCGCGGGCAGGGGAAACTCTGGGGCCAACGTCCTGACTTTC. This chain connects TRBV15 to TRBJ2-6, with D possibly matching TRBD1 (6 bases). The germline V gene encodes CDR1 LNHNV and CDR2 YYDKDF (reference sequence). The germline V and J ends were trimmed by 5 bases and 0 bases, with 14 bases remaining between them. The length of the CDR3 is 17 residues.